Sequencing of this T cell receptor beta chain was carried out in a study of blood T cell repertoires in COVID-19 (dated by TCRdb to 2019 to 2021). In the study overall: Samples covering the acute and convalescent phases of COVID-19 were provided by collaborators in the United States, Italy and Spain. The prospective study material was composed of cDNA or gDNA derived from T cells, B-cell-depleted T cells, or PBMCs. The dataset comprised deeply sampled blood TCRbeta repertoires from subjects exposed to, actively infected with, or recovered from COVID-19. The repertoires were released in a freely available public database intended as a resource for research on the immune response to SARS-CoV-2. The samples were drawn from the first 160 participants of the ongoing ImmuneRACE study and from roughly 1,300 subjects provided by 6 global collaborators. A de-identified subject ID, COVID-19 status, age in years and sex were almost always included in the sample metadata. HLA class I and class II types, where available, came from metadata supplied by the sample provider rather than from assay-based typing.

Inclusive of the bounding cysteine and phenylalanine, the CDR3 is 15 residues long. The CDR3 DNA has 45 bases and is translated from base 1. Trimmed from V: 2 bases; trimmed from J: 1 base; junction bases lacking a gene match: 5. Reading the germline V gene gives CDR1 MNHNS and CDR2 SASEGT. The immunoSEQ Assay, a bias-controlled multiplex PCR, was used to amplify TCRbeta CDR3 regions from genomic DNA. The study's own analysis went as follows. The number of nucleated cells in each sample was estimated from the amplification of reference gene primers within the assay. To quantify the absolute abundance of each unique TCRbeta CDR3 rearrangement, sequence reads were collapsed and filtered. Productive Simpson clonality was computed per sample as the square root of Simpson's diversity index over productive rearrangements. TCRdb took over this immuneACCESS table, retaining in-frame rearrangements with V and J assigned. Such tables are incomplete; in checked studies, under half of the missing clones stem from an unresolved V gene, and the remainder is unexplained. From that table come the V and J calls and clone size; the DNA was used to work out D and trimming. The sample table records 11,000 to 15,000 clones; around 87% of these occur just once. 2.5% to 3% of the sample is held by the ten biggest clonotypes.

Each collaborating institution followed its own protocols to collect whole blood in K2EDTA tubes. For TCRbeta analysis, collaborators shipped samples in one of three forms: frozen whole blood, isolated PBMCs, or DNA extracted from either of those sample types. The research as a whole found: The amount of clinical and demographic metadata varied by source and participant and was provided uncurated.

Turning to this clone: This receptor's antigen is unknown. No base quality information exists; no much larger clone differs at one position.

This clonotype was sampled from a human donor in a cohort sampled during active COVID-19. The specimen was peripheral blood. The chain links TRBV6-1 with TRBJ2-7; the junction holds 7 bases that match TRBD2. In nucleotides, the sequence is TGTGCCAGCAGTGAACTCGGGGGGAAATCCTACGAGCAGTACTTC. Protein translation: CASSELGGKSYEQYF.